This TCR beta chain was captured in a study of blood T cell repertoires in COVID-19. Study-wide context: Some COVID-19 samples were acute and others convalescent; all came from the United States, Italy and Spain. From T cells, B-cell-depleted T cells, or PBMCs came the material, which was cDNA or gDNA.

The assay was immunoSEQ multiplex PCR, and TCRdb's table has in-frame clones only and misses some. The sample holds about 140,000 clones; about 86% are singletons and the top ten take 8.2%. The CDR3 sequence is 13 residues long. Germline V gene data show CDR1 as KGHDR and CDR2 as SFDVKD. Trimming took off 4 bases at V and 2 bases at J, with 7 bases between the two ends. The specimen was peripheral blood. The receptor was derived from a woman in her sixties or seventies with acute or convalescent COVID-19. This chain connects TRBV24-1 to TRBJ2-5; a possible D gene is TRBD1 (5 bases). CDR3 in amino acids: CATSEPGQETQYF. CDR3 DNA: TGTGCCACCAGTGAGCCAGGGCAAGAGACCCAGTACTTC.